This T cell receptor (beta chain) comes out of a study of blood T cell repertoires in COVID-19. Study at large: The study drew acute and convalescent COVID-19 samples from the United States, Italy and Spain. In each case, the material was cDNA or gDNA derived from T cells, B-cell-depleted T cells, or PBMCs.

The germline V gene encodes CDR1 SGHNT and CDR2 YENEEA. V shed 5 bases, J shed 6 bases, and the junction held 8 bases outside the gene matches. The CDR3 covers 17 residues. Source study methods: Amplification from reference gene primers served as the basis for estimated nucleated cell counts. Clones were sequenced by immunoSEQ multiplex PCR, and TCRdb holds only the in-frame ones, with some missing. The V and J calls and clone size were taken over from that table, and D and trimming were inferred from the DNA. The sample has approximately 21,000 clones, around 86% seen once. This clone came up a few times.

The TCR comes from a woman of 80 years or more with active or convalescent COVID-19. V and J are TRBV11-3 and TRBJ2-2, with 14 bases aligning to TRBD2. The sample was peripheral blood. The CDR3 protein is CASSRQGLAGGSGELFF. The CDR3 coding sequence is TGTGCCAGCAGCCGCCAAGGACTAGCGGGAGGTTCCGGGGAGCTGTTTTTT.